One sample yielded the 17 T cell receptor beta chains listed below, sequenced in a study of beta chain features in type 1 diabetes (dated by TCRdb to about 2018). The library was obtained by the immunoSEQ multiplex PCR assay. The entire isolated RNA was reverse transcribed using the High Capacity cDNA Reverse Transcription Kit, and thus expressed TCRB transcripts were sequenced. The clones in this table, taken by TCRdb from immuneACCESS, are in-frame only. Not every clone is retained; where verified, under half of the shortfall comes from an unresolved V gene, and the cause of the rest is unknown. The table for this sample lists under 400,000 clones; around 13% of them were counted only once. The ten top clones hold 5.5% to 7.5% of the sample. Input material: central memory CD4+ T cells from blood. The source is a young man in good health.

The chain carries TRBV7-2 and TRBJ2-3; no firm D call. The V end lost 2 bases, the J end lost 5 bases, and 17 bases lay between the germline ends. Germline-derived CDR1 and CDR2 are SGHTA and FQGNSA. The CDR3 extends over 16 amino acids. DNA of the CDR3: TGTGCCAGCAGCTTAACCCCTACCAGACTTAGAGATACGCAGTATTTT. Protein: CASSLTPTRLRDTQYF.

The genes are TRBV6-5 and TRBJ2-7; a possible D gene is TRBD2 (6 bases). CDR3 length: 13 amino acids. Trimming took off 7 bases at V and 1 base at J, with 11 bases between the two ends. Germline assignment: CDR1 MNHEY and CDR2 SVGAGI. The CDR3 protein is CASKRLGSYEQYV. CDR3 sequence (DNA): TGTGCCAGCAAAAGACTAGGATCCTACGAGCAGTACGTC.

This clone occurred a few times. The rearrangement uses TRBV5-5 and TRBJ2-7; 9 bases agree with TRBD1. V trimming: 4 bases; J trimming: 3 bases; junction bases outside the gene matches: 8. CDR1 is SGHKS and CDR2 is YYEKEE in the germline V gene (reference sequence). The length of the CDR3 is 15 residues. DNA of the CDR3: TGTGCCAGCAGCCGAACGGGACAGGGCATCTACGAGCAGTACTTC. Translating it yields CASSRTGQGIYEQYF.

This clone was found a few times. V is TRBV4-2 and J is TRBJ2-7, with D maybe TRBD1 (6 bases). The CDR3 length is 12 residues. Germline loops: CDR1 LGHNA, CDR2 YNFKEQ. V shed 5 bases and J shed 5 bases, with 10 bases lying between them. CDR3 nucleotides: TGTGCCAGCAGCTGGGACAACAACGAGCAGTACGTC. Its translation is CASSWDNNEQYV.

This chain links TRBV4-3 with TRBJ2-1; D perhaps matches TRBD1 (5 bases). V was pared by 0 bases and J by 8 bases, with 14 bases between. Germline values: CDR1 LGHNA, CDR2 YSLEER. CDR3 length: 15 amino acids. CDR3 loop: CASSQDLGVWDEQFF. The CDR3 region has the DNA TGCGCCAGCAGCCAAGATTTAGGGGTTTGGGATGAGCAGTTCTTC.

The chain links TRBV7-6 to TRBJ2-3; weak D call: TRBD2 (6 bases). With 6 bases removed from V and 3 bases from J, the gap between germline ends came to 16 bases. The CDR3 length is 15 residues. In germline, CDR1 is SGHVS, CDR2 FNYEAQ. In DNA, the CDR3 is TGTGCCAGCAGGGCTAGGGCGGGAAGAACAGATACGCAGTATTTT. Encoded protein: CASRARAGRTDTQYF. The full variable domain, rest sourced from reference TRBV7-6 and TRBJ2-3, is GAGVSQSPRYKVTKRGQDVALRCDPISGHVSLYWYRQALGQGPEFLTYFNYEAQQDKSGLPNDRFSAERPEGSISTLTIQRTEQRDSAMYRCASRARAGRTDTQYFGPGTRLTVL.

In this sample, this clone turned up many times. The sample holds other DNA sequences that translate to the same CDR3. The rearrangement links TRBV21-1 to TRBJ2-7. TRBV21-1 is tagged as a pseudogene. This CDR3 is built from 13 residues. The CDR3 region is CASSKSSVHEQYV. CDR3 bases: TGTGCCAGCAGCAAATCGTCGGTCCACGAGCAGTACGTC.

The chain employs TRBV11-3 and TRBJ1-4; TRBD1 aligns across 10 bases. Germline V CDR1 and CDR2: SGHNT, YENEEA. Germline trimming cut 2 bases from V and 8 bases from J; bases unmatched to any gene: 5. This CDR3 has 15 residues. The CDR3 reads CASSLYGTGDEKLFF. The CDR3 DNA reads as TGTGCCAGCAGCTTATACGGGACAGGGGACGAAAAACTGTTTTTT. The whole variable domain, filled in from reference TRBV11-3 and TRBJ1-4, reads EAGVVQSPRYKIIEKKQPVAFWCNPISGHNTLYWYLQNLGQGPELLIRYENEEAVDDSQLPKDRFSAERLKGVDSTLKIQPAELGDSAVYLCASSLYGTGDEKLFFGSGTQLSVL.

A few counts support this clone. The rearrangement uses TRBV4-1 and TRBJ1-1; TRBD1 is a possible D gene (6 bases). The CDR3 length is 15 residues. Germline-derived CDR1 and CDR2 are MGHRA and YSYEKL. V lost 0 bases and J lost 4, with 12 bases in between. The CDR3 region is CASSQDGAGATEAFF. CDR3 nucleotide sequence: TGCGCCAGCAGCCAAGATGGAGCAGGGGCCACTGAAGCTTTCTTT.

This clone has more than one count but fewer than ten. The chain joins TRBV7-2 to TRBJ2-7; the D gene is possibly TRBD1 (5 bases). Deletions cut 4 bases from V and 3 bases from J, with 19 bases between. Germline V gene data show CDR1 as SGHTA and CDR2 as FQGNSA. This CDR3 has 16 amino acids. CDR3 sequence reads: CASSSQAARNHYEQYF. In nucleotides, the CDR3 is TGTGCCAGCAGCTCACAGGCCGCCCGAAACCACTACGAGCAGTACTTC.

This clone occurred many times. The genes are TRBV2 and TRBJ2-3, with a possible D match to TRBD2 (7 bases). V shed 10 bases and J shed 2 bases, with 19 bases lying between them. In germline, CDR1 is SNHLY, CDR2 FYNNEI. CDR3 length equals 15 residues. Here the CDR3 reads CATRRGARSTDTQYF. CDR3 bases: TGTGCCACACGACGGGGGGCGCGTTCCACAGATACGCAGTATTTT.

This clone came up many times. The chain is built from TRBV14 and TRBJ2-1, with a tentative D call TRBD1 (6 bases). The germline gives CDR1 SGHDN, CDR2 FVKESK. V dropped 0 bases and J dropped 10 bases, with 10 bases sitting between them. This CDR3 has 13 residues. CDR3 coding DNA: TGTGCCAGCAGCCAAGAGAGAACAGGGGAGCAGTTCTTC. It translates to CASSQERTGEQFF. Variable domain in full (rest from reference TRBV14 and TRBJ2-1): EAGVTQFPSHSVIEKGQTVTLRCDPISGHDNLYWYRRVMGKEIKFLLHFVKESKQDESGMPNNRFLAERTGGTYSTLKVQPAELEDSGVYFCASSQERTGEQFFGPGTRLTVL.

This clone was detected only a few times. The V gene is TRBV11-2, the J gene TRBJ1-1; D may be TRBD1 (6 bases). Trimming stripped 1 base from V and 8 bases from J, with 11 bases between. Germline-derived CDR1 and CDR2 are SGHAT and FQNNGV. The CDR3 has 13 residues. CDR3 sequence (DNA): TGTGCCAGCAGCTTAGTCCGGGGACAAGAAGCTTTCTTT. Its translation is CASSLVRGQEAFF.

The sample holds many counts of this clone. Other DNA sequences within the sample encode an identical CDR3. This chain joins TRBV7-9 and TRBJ1-5; 7 bases match TRBD1. Losses at the gene ends were 5 bases for V and 4 bases for J; bases not matched to a gene: 2. Germline V gene lookup returns CDR1 SEHNR and CDR2 FQNEAQ (reference sequence). The CDR3 loop spans 13 amino acids. For the CDR3, the DNA is TGTGCCAGCAGCCGGGACAGAAATCAGCCCCAGCATTTT. As protein: CASSRDRNQPQHF.

This chain connects TRBV7-2 to TRBJ1-2; D might be TRBD1 (6 bases). This CDR3 comprises 14 residues. CDR1 SGHTA and CDR2 FQGNSA come from the germline V gene. Trimming left V 4 bases short and J 7 bases short, with 16 bases between. CDR3 protein: CASSSQGFARGYTF. The CDR3, as DNA: TGTGCCAGCAGCTCACAGGGTTTTGCGCGTGGCTACACCTTC. The full variable domain, with the rest looked up from reference TRBV7-2 and TRBJ1-2, is GAGVSQSPSNKVTEKGKDVELRCDPISGHTALYWYRQSLGQGLEFLIYFQGNSAPDKSGLPSDRFSAERTGGSVSTLTIQRTQQEDSAVYLCASSSQGFARGYTFGSGTRLTVV.

In its sample, this clone was seen a few times. The chain uses TRBV11-2 and TRBJ2-3, with TRBD2 matching 9 bases. Germline lookup yields CDR1 SGHAT and CDR2 FQNNGV. J lost 6 bases, V lost 8 bases, and 12 bases had no gene match. The CDR3 contains 15 residues. CDR3 coding DNA: TGTGCCAGCGGCGGCGTTCGCGGGGGGGTGGATACGCAGTATTTT. Its translation is CASGGVRGGVDTQYF. The full variable domain, its missing parts supplied by reference TRBV11-2 and TRBJ2-3, is EAGVAQSPRYKIIEKRQSVAFWCNPISGHATLYWYQQILGQGPKLLIQFQNNGVVDDSQLPKDRFSAERLKGVDSTLKIQPAKLEDSAVYLCASGGVRGGVDTQYFGPGTRLTVL.

A few counts support this clone. The chain is built from TRBV27 and TRBJ1-6; maybe TRBD1 (5 bases). Trimming pared 3 bases from V and 9 bases from J, leaving 12 bases between. There are 14 residues in the CDR3. From germline, CDR1 is MNHEY and CDR2 SMNVEV (reference sequence). CDR3 in amino acids: CASSFKGSGSPLHF. CDR3 coding DNA: TGTGCCAGCAGTTTTAAGGGGTCGGGTTCACCCCTCCACTTT.